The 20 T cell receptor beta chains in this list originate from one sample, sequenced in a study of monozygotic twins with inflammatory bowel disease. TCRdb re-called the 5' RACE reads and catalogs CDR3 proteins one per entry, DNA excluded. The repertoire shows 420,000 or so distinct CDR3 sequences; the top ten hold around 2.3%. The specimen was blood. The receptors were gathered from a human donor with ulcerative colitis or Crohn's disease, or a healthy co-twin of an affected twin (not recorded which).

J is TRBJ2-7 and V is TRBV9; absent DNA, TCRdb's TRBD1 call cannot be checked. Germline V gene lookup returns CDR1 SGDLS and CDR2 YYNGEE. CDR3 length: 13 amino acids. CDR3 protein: CASSVDGGPEQYF. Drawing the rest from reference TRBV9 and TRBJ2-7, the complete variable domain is DSGVTQTPKHLITATGQRVTLRCSPRSGDLSVYWYQQSLDQGLQFLIQYYNGEERAKGNILERFSAQQFPDLHSELNLSSLELGDSALYFCASSVDGGPEQYFGPGTRLTVT.

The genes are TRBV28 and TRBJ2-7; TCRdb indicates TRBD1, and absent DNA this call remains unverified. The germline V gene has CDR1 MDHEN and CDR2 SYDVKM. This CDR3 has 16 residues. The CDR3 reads CASSRPRDRGPYEQYF.

CDR3 sequence reads: CASSFGGIGQFF. The chain recombines TRBV12-3 or TRBV12-4 with TRBJ2-1; the D call from TCRdb, TRBD2, cannot be confirmed without DNA. This CDR3 is 12 amino acids long.

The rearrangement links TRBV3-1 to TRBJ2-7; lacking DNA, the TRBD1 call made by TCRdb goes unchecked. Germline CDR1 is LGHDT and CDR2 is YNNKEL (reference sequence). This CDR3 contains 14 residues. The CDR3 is CASSQDGGTGARYF.

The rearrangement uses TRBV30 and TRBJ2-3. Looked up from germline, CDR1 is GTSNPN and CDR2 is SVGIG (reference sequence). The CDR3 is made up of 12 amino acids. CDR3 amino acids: CASSELADTQYF. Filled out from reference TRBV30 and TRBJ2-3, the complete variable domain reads SQTIHQWPATLVQPVGSPLSLECTVEGTSNPNLYWYRQAAGRGLQLLFYSVGIGQISSEVPQNLSASRPQDRQFILSSKKLLLSDSGFYLCASSELADTQYFGPGTRLTVL.

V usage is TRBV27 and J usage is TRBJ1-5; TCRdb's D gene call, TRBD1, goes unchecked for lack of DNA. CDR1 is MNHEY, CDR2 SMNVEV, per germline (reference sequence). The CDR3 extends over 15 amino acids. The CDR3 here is CDSSLSRDSNQPQHF.

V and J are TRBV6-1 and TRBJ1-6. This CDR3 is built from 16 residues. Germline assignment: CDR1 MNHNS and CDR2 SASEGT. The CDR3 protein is CASSEAKSSYNSPLHF.

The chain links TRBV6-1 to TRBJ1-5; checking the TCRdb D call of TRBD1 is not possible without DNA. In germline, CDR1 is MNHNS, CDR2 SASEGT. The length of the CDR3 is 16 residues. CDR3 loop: CASRLLAQLDNQPQHF.

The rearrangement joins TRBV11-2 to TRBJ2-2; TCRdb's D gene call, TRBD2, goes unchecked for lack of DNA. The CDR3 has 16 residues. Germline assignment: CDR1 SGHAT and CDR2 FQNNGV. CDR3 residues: CASSLQTSGLSGELFF.

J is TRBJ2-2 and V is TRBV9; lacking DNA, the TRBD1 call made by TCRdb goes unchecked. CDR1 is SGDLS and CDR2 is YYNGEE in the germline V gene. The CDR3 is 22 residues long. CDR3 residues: CASSVGDRGRGRLAPNTGELFF.

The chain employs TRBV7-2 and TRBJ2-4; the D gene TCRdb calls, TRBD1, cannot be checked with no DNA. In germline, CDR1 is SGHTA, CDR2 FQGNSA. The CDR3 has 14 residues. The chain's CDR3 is CASSSPNRGDIQYF.

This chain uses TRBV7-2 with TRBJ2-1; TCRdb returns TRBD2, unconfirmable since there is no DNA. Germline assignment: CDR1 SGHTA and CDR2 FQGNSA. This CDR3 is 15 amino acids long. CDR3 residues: CASSLLAGVPNEQFF.

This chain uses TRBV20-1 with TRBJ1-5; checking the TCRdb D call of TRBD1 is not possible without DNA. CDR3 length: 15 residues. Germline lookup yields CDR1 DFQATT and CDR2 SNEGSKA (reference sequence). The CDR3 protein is CSAGAGRGIGQPQHF.

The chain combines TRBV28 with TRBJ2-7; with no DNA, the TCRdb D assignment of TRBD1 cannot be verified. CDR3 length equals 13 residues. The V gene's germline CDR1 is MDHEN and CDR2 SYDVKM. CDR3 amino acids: CASSFTSPGQQYF.

The CDR3 sequence: CSARDRLAGTSTDTQYF. This chain joins TRBV20-1 and TRBJ2-3. Germline assignment: CDR1 DFQATT and CDR2 SNEGSKA (reference sequence). CDR3 length: 17 residues.

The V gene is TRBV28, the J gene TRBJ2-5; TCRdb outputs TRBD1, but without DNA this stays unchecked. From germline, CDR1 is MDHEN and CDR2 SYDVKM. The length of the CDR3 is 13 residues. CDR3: CASTGGAQETQYF.

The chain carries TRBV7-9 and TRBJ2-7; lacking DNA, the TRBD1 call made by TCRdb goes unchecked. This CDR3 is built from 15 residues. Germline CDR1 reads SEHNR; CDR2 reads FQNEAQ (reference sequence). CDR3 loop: CASSLERGRKNEQYF.

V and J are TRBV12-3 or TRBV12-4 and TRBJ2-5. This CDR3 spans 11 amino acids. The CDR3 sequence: CASSFGVTQYF.

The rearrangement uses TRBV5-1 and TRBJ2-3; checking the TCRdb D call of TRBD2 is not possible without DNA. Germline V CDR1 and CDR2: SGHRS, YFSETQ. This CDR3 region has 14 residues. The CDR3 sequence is CASSHGEGTDTQYF.

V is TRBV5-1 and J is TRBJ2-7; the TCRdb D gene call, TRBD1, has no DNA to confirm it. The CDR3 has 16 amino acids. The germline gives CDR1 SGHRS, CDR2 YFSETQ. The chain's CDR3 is CASSPDAGQVIIGQYF.